This entry lists 9 T cell receptor beta chains sequenced from one sample in a study of blood T cell repertoires in COVID-19. Repertoires were generated with immunoSEQ multiplex PCR, while TCRdb's copy carries only in-frame clones and drops some. The sample includes tens of thousands of clones, around 80% of them seen just once. Sequenced sample: peripheral blood. The receptors were gathered from a man between 60 and 70 years old with acute or convalescent COVID-19.

This chain joins TRBV6-5 and TRBJ2-7; D call uncertain. This CDR3 is 13 amino acids long. Per the germline V gene, CDR1 is MNHEY and CDR2 is SVGAGI. Trimming took off 3 bases at V and 3 bases at J, with 9 bases between the two ends. CDR3 loop: CASSYRLSYEQYF. DNA for the CDR3: TGTGCCAGCAGTTATCGGTTGAGCTACGAGCAGTACTTC.

The V and J genes are TRBV29-1 and TRBJ1-2; D may be TRBD1 (5 bases). The CDR3 totals 13 residues. Trimming left V 1 base short and J 6 bases short, with 12 bases between. Germline lookup yields CDR1 SQVTM and CDR2 ANQGSEA. The CDR3 protein is CSVEGWGENGYTF. The CDR3 nucleotides read TGCAGCGTTGAAGGTTGGGGGGAAAATGGCTACACCTTC.

The chain recombines TRBV5-1 with TRBJ2-1; 9 bases agree with TRBD1. The CDR3 has 15 residues. Germline trimming cut 4 bases from V and 4 bases from J; bases unmatched to any gene: 6. CDR1 and CDR2 (germline): SGHRS, YFSETQ. The CDR3 sequence: CASSPGTGIYNEQFF. The CDR3 region has the DNA TGCGCCAGCAGCCCAGGGACAGGGATTTACAATGAGCAGTTCTTC.

This clone showed up just a few times. The V and J genes are TRBV28 and TRBJ1-6; D is uncertain. The V end was cut by 6 bases, the J end by 0 bases, with 12 bases between. Germline CDR1 and CDR2: MDHEN and SYDVKM. The CDR3 loop spans 16 amino acids. DNA for the CDR3: TGTGCCAGCAGCCCCTTATGGAGCTCCTATAATTCACCCCTCCACTTT. It codes for CASSPLWSSYNSPLHF. Based on the CDR3 plus reference TRBV28 and TRBJ1-6, the full variable domain is DVKVTQSSRYLVKRTGEKVFLECVQDMDHENMFWYRQDPGLGLRLIYFSYDVKMKEKGDIPEGYSVSREKKERFSLILESASTNQTSMYLCASSPLWSSYNSPLHFGNGTRLTVT.

The chain carries TRBV5-6 and TRBJ1-2; no firm D call. CDR3 length: 13 amino acids. Deletions cut 1 base from V and 2 bases from J, with 6 bases between. Germline V gives CDR1 SGHDT, CDR2 YYEEEE. CDR3 region: CASSLTNNYGYTF. CDR3 bases: TGTGCCAGCAGCTTGACTAACAACTATGGCTACACCTTC.

This chain connects TRBV9 to TRBJ1-1; 11 bases are shared with TRBD1. Germline V gene sequence: CDR1 SGDLS, CDR2 YYNGEE. This CDR3 has 17 amino acids. Trimming took 0 bases from V and 5 from J; bases not matched to a gene: 9. The CDR3 sequence is CASSVEGTGGIFTEAFF. The CDR3 coding sequence is TGTGCCAGCAGCGTAGAAGGGACAGGGGGAATTTTTACTGAAGCTTTCTTT.

The rearrangement uses TRBV19 and TRBJ2-1; the match to TRBD1 covers 7 bases. Trimming took 5 bases from V and 0 from J; bases not matched to a gene: 4. The germline V gene has CDR1 LNHDA and CDR2 SQIVND (reference sequence). There are 15 residues in the CDR3. CDR3 nucleotides: TGTGCCAGTAGTCTGGGACAGAGCTCCTACAATGAGCAGTTCTTC. The encoded protein is CASSLGQSSYNEQFF.

The chain has TRBV7-2 and TRBJ1-4; possible D gene TRBD1, 6 bases. Germline-derived CDR1 and CDR2 are SGHTA and FQGNSA. Trimming left V 2 bases short and J 0 bases short, with 10 bases between. This CDR3 is 16 amino acids long. CDR3 DNA sequence: TGTGCCAGCAGCTTAAGGGGGGGTGCAACTAATGAAAAACTGTTTTTT. Its protein is CASSLRGGATNEKLFF.

This chain joins TRBV9 and TRBJ2-3, with 9 bases matching TRBD1. Germline CDR1 reads SGDLS; CDR2 reads YYNGEE. The CDR3 length is 17 residues. The junction had 10 bases not matched to a gene; V was cut back by 3 bases and J by 2 bases. This CDR3 reads CASSGRTGTGNTDTQYF. In DNA form, the CDR3 reads TGTGCCAGCAGCGGGAGAACCGGGACAGGGAACACAGATACGCAGTATTTT.